The entry below gives a single TCR beta chain sequence along with its context. Preparation of the TCRbeta library was carried out with unique molecular identifiers. TCRdb ran MiXCR on the PCR reads and lists one entry per CDR3 protein. The sample has around 500,000 distinct CDR3 sequences; under 25% are singletons. With V trimmed by 3 bases and J by 3 bases, 1 base remained unmatched. The CDR3 is 15 amino acids. The germline V gene has CDR1 LGHNA and CDR2 YSLEER. This sample stems from a study of T-cell reconstitution after alpha-beta-depleted transplantation in children. This clonotype was obtained from a boy less than two years old who had a stem cell transplant for acute myeloid leukemia, so the T cells may come from the graft donor. The chain joins TRBV4-3 to TRBJ2-2; 10 positions agree with TRBD2. Source: PBMCs, mostly from graft donor cells, taken 360 days after TCRalphabeta/CD19-depleted stem cell transplant. In nucleotides, the CDR3 is TGCGCCAGCAGCCACACTAGCGGGGACACCGGGGAGCTGTTTTTT. Its translation is CASSHTSGDTGELFF.